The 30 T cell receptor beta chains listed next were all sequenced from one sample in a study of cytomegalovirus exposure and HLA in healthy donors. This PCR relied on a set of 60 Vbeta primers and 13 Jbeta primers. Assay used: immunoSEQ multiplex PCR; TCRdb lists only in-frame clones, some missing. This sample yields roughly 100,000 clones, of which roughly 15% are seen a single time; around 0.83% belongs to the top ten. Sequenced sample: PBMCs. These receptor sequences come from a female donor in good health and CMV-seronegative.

Here the CDR3 reads CASSQDNGANYGYTF. CDR3 DNA: TGCGCCAGCAGCCAAGACAATGGAGCTAACTATGGCTACACCTTC. This sequence joins TRBV4-3 and TRBJ1-2, with no clear D. V was cut by 0 bases and J by 0 bases, with 8 bases left in between. The germline CDR1 and CDR2 sequences are LGHNA and YSLEER. This CDR3 region has 15 residues.

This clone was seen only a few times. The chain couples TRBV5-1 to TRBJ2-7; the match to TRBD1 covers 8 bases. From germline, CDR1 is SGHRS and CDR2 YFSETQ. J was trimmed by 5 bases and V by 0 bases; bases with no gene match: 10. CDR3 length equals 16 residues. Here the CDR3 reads CASSLGATTGGHEQYF. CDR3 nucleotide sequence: TGCGCCAGCAGCTTGGGGGCTACAACAGGGGGACACGAGCAGTACTTC.

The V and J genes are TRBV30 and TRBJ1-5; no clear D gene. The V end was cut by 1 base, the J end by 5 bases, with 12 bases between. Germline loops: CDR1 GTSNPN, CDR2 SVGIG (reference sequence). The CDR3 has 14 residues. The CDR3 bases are TGTGCCTGGAGTGCTAACAGCCTCTATCAGCCCCAGCATTTT. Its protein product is CAWSANSLYQPQHF. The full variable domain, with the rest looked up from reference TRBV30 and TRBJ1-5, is SQTIHQWPATLVQPVGSPLSLECTVEGTSNPNLYWYRQAAGRGLQLLFYSVGIGQISSEVPQNLSASRPQDRQFILSSKKLLLSDSGFYLCAWSANSLYQPQHFGDGTRLSIL.

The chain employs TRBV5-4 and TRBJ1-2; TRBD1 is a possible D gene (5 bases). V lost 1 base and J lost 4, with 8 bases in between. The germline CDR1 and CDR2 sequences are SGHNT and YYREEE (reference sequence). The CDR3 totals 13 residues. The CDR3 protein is CASSLPGGYGYTF. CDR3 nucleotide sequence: TGTGCCAGCAGCTTGCCCGGGGGCTATGGCTACACCTTC.

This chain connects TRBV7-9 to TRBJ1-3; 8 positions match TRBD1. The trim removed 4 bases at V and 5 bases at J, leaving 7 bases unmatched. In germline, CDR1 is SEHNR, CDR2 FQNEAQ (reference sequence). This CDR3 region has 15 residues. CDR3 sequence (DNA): TGTGCCAGCAGCTCCACGGACAGGGACAGAAACACCATATATTTT. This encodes CASSSTDRDRNTIYF.

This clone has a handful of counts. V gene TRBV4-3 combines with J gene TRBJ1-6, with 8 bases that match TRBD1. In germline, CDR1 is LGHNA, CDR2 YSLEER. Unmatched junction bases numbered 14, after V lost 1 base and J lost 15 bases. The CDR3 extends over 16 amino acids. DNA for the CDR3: TGCGCCAGCAGCCAAGGTTCGGGACAGGTAATATCAGGCCTCCACTTT. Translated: CASSQGSGQVISGLHF.

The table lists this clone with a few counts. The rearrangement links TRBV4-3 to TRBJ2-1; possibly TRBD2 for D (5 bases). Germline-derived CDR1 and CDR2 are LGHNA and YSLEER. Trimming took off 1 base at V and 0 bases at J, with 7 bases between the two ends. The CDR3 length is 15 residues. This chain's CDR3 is CASSQAGSSYNEQFF. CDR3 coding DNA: TGCGCCAGCAGCCAAGCGGGAAGCTCCTACAATGAGCAGTTCTTC.

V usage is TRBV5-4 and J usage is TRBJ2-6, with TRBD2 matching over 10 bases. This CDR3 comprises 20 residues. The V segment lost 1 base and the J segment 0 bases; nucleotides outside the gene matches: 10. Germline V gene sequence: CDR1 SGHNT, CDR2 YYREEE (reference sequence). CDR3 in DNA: TGTGCCAGCAGCTTGAACGTAGCGGGGGGCCCACACTCTGGGGCCAACGTCCTGACTTTC. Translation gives CASSLNVAGGPHSGANVLTF.

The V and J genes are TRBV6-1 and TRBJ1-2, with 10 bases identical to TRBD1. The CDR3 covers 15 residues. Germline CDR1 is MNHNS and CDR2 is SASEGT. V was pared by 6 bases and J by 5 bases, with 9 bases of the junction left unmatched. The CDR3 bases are TGTGCCAGCAGCCTACGCGAGGGACAGGGGTATGGCTACACCTTC. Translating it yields CASSLREGQGYGYTF.

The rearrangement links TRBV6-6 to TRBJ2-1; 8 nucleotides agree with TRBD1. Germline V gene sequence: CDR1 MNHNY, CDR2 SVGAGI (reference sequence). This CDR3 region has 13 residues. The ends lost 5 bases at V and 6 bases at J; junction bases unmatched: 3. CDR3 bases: TGTGCCAGCAGTCCTACAGGGGGCAATGAGCAGTTCTTC. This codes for CASSPTGGNEQFF.

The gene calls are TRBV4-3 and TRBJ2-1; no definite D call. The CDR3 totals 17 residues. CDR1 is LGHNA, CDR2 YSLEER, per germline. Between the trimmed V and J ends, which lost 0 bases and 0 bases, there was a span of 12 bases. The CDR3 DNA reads TGCGCCAGCAGCCAAGAGACTTCTTCGAGCTCCTACAATGAGCAGTTCTTC. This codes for CASSQETSSSSYNEQFF.

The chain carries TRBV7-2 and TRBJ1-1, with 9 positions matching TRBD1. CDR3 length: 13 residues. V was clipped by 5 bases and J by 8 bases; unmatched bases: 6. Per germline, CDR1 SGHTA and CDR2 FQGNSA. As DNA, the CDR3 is TGTGCCAGCAGCAAACAGGGGGCTAGAGAAGCTTTCTTT. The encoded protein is CASSKQGAREAFF.

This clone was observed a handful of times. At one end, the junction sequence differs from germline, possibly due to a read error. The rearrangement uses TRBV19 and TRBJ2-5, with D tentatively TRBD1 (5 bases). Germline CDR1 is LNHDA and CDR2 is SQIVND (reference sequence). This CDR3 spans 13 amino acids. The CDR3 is CASSLDSQETQYF. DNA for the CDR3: TGTGCCAGTAGTTTAGACAGCCAAGAGACCCAGTACTTC.

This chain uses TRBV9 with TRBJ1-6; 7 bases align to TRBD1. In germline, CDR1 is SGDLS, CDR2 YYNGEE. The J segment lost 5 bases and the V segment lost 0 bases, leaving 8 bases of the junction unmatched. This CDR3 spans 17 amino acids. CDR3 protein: CASSVEARQGNNSPLHF. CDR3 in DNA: TGTGCCAGCAGCGTAGAGGCGCGACAGGGAAATAATTCACCCCTCCACTTT.

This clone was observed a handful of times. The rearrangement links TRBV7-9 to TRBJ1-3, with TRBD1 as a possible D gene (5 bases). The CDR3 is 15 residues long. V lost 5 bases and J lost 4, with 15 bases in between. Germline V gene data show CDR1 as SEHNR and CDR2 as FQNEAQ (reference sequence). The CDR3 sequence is CASSRRQPPGNTIYF. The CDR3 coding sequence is TGTGCCAGCAGCAGAAGACAGCCCCCGGGAAACACCATATATTTT.

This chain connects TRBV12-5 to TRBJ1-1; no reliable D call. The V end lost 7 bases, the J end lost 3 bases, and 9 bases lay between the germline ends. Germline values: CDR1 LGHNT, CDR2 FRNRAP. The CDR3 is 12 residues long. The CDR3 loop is CASARSDTEAFF. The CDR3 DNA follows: TGTGCTAGTGCGAGGAGCGACACTGAAGCTTTCTTT.

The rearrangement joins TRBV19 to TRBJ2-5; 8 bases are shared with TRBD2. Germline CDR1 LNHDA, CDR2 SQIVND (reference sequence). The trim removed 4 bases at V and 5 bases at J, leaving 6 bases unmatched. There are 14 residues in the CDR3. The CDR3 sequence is CASSTGTSRETQYF. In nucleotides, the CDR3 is TGTGCCAGTAGTACTGGGACTAGTCGGGAGACCCAGTACTTC.

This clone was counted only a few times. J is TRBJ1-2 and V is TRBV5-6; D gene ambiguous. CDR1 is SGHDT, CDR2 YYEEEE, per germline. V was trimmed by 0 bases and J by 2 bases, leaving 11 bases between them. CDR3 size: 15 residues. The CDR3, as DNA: TGTGCCAGCAGCTTGGTTACCATTAGAAACTATGGCTACACCTTC. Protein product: CASSLVTIRNYGYTF.

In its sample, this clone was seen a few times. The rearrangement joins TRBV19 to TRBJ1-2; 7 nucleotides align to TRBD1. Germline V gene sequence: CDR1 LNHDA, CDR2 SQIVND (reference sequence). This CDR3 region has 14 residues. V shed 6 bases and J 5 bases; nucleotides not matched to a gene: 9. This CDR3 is CASRGSDREYGYTF. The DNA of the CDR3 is TGTGCCAGTAGAGGGAGTGACAGGGAATATGGCTACACCTTC.

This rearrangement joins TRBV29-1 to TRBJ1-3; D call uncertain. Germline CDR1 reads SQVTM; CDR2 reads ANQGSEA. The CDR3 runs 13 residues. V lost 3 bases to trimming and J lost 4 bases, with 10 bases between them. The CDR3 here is CSVEFAAGNTIYF. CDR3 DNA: TGCAGCGTTGAGTTTGCGGCGGGAAACACCATATATTTT. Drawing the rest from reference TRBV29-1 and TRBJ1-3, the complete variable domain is SAVISQKPSRDICQRGTSLTIQCQVDSQVTMMFWYRQQPGQSLTLIATANQGSEATYESGFVIDKFPISRPNLTFSTLTVSNMSPEDSSIYLCSVEFAAGNTIYFGEGSWLTVV.

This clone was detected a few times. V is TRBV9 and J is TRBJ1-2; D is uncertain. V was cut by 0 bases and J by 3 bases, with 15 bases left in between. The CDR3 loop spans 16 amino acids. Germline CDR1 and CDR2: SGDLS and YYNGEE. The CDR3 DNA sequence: TGTGCCAGCAGCGTAGATCCTCATGTACGGGACTATGGCTACACCTTC. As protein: CASSVDPHVRDYGYTF.

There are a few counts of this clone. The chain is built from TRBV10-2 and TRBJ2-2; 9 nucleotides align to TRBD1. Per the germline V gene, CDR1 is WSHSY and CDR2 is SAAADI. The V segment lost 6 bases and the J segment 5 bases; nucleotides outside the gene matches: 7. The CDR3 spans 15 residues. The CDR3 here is CASRKGQGDTGELFF. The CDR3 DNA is TGCGCCAGCAGGAAGGGACAGGGTGATACCGGGGAGCTGTTTTTT.

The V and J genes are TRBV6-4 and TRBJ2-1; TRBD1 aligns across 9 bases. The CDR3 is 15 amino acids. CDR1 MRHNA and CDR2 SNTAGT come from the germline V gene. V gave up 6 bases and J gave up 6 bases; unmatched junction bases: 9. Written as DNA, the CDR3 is TGTGCCAGCAGCTTGGACAGGGGAGAGGGCAATGAGCAGTTCTTC. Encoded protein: CASSLDRGEGNEQFF.

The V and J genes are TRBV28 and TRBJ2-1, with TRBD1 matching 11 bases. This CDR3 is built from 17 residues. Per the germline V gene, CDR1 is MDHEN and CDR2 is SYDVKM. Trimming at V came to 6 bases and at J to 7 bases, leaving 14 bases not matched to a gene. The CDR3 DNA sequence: TGTGCCAGCAGAAAAAGCGGGGGGACAGGGGGTAGGAATGAGCAGTTCTTC. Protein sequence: CASRKSGGTGGRNEQFF.

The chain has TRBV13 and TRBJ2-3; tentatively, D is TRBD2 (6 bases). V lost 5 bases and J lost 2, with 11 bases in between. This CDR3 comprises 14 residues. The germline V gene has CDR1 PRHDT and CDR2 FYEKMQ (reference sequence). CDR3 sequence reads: CASSPTGVTDTQYF. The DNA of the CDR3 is TGTGCCAGCAGCCCAACGGGGGTCACAGATACGCAGTATTTT.

For the CDR3, the DNA is TGCAGCGTCGCGGATACAGGGTCCCAGCCCCAGCATTTT. Translation: CSVADTGSQPQHF. The rearrangement joins TRBV29-1 to TRBJ1-5, with a tentative D call TRBD1 (6 bases). The CDR3 is 13 amino acids. Germline loops: CDR1 SQVTM, CDR2 ANQGSEA. V dropped 6 bases and J dropped 7 bases, with 16 bases sitting between them.

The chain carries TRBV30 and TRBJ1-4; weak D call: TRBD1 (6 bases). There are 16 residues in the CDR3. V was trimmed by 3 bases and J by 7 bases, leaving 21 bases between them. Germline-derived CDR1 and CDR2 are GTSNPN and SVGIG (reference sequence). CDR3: CAWSKNRDIRREKLFF. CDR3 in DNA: TGTGCCTGGAGCAAAAACCGGGACATCCGGCGTGAAAAACTGTTTTTT. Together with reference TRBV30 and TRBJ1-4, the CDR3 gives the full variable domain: SQTIHQWPATLVQPVGSPLSLECTVEGTSNPNLYWYRQAAGRGLQLLFYSVGIGQISSEVPQNLSASRPQDRQFILSSKKLLLSDSGFYLCAWSKNRDIRREKLFFGSGTQLSVL.

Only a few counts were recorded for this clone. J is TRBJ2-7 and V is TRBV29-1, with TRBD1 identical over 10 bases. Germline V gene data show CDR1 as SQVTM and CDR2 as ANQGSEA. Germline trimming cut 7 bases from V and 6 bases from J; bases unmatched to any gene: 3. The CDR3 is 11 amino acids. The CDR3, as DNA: TGCAGCGGCTGGACAGGGGGCGAGCAGTACTTC. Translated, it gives CSGWTGGEQYF.

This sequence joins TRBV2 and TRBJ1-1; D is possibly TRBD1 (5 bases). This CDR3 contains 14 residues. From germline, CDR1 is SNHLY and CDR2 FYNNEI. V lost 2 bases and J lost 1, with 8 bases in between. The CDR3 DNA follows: TGTGCCAGCAGTGAACTGGGGGGGAACACTGAAGCTTTCTTT. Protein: CASSELGGNTEAFF.

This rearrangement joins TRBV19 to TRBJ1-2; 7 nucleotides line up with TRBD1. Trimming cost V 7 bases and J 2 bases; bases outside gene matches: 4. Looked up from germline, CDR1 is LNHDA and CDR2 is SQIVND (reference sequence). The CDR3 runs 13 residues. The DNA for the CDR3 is TGTGCCAGTATTTCCAGGGGGAACTATGGCTACACCTTC. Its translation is CASISRGNYGYTF.